This TCR beta chain is drawn from a study of blood T cell repertoires in COVID-19. In the original analysis: Estimated nucleated cell counts came from reference gene primer amplification. Sequenced by immunoSEQ multiplex PCR; TCRdb stores in-frame clones only, minus some. For V, J and clone size, that table is used; D and trimming come from the DNA. The sample yields under 150,000 clones, roughly 80% seen once. Germline CDR1 SGHDT, CDR2 YYEEEE. The ends lost 4 bases at V and 4 bases at J; junction bases unmatched: 7. The CDR3 is 16 residues long. Sequencing used peripheral blood. The receptor was derived from a man in his fifties or sixties with active or convalescent COVID-19. The chain is built from TRBV5-6 and TRBJ2-2; 10 positions agree with TRBD2. The CDR3 DNA is TGTGCCAGCAGCCTACGGACTAGCGGATTCACCGGGGAGCTGTTTTTT. Protein sequence: CASSLRTSGFTGELFF.